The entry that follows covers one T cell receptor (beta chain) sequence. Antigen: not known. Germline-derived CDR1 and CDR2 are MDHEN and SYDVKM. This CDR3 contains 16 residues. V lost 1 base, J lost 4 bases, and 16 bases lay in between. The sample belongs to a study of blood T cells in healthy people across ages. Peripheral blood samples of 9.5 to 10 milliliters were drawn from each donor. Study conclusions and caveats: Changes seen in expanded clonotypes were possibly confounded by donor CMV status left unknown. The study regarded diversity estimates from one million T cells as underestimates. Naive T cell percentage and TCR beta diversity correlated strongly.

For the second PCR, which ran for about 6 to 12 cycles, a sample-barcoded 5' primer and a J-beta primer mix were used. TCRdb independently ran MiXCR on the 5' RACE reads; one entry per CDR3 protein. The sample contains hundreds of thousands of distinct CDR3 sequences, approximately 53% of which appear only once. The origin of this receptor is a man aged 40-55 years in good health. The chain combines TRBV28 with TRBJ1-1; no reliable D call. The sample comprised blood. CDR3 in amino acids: CASSLFSGLRRTEAFF. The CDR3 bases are TGTGCCAGCAGTTTATTCTCCGGGTTGAGGCGCACTGAAGCTTTCTTT.